The 11 T cell receptor beta chains reported below all come from one sample, sequenced in a study of cytomegalovirus exposure and HLA in healthy donors (dated by TCRdb to the late 2010s). The library was generated by the immunoSEQ multiplex PCR assay. The table comes from immuneACCESS by way of TCRdb, which keeps in-frame sequences with V and J called. Part of the clones is missing from these tables; in studies checked, under half for an unresolved V gene and the rest for unknown reasons. The sample data list fewer than 200,000 clones, and 85% to 90% of these were observed just once. The top ten hold about 1.5% of the sample. The sample consisted of PBMCs. Source of these receptors: a woman aged 25 to 39 in good health and CMV-seronegative.

A few counts support this clone. The V and J genes are TRBV13 and TRBJ1-5, with D possibly being TRBD1 (6 bases). Germline assignment: CDR1 PRHDT and CDR2 FYEKMQ (reference sequence). This CDR3 contains 13 residues. Trimming left V 2 bases short and J 4 bases short, with 6 bases between. The CDR3 region is CASSLRGNQPQHF. DNA for the CDR3: TGTGCCAGCAGCTTAAGGGGGAATCAGCCCCAGCATTTT.

This chain links TRBV6-1 with TRBJ2-7; 7 nucleotides agree with TRBD1. The CDR3 sequence is 15 residues long. Losses at the gene ends were 1 base for V and 0 bases for J; bases not matched to a gene: 3. Per germline, CDR1 MNHNS and CDR2 SASEGT. For the CDR3, the DNA is TGTGCCAGCAGTGAAGTGACAGGGCTCTCCTACGAGCAGTACTTC. Its translation is CASSEVTGLSYEQYF.

This clone has a single count. The chain is built from TRBV11-2 and TRBJ2-7, with TRBD1 matching over 8 bases. The CDR3 is 14 amino acids. The germline gives CDR1 SGHAT, CDR2 FQNNGV. With 5 bases clipped from V and 2 bases from J, the junction kept 5 bases outside the gene matches. The CDR3: CASSPSDRAYEQYF. CDR3 coding DNA: TGTGCCAGCAGCCCTTCGGACAGGGCCTACGAGCAGTACTTC.

The gene calls are TRBV29-1 and TRBJ2-1; tentative D call: TRBD2 (6 bases). CDR3 length: 10 residues. The germline V and J ends were trimmed by 3 bases and 14 bases, with 11 bases remaining between them. CDR1 is SQVTM, CDR2 ANQGSEA, per germline. The CDR3 coding sequence is TGCAGCGTTGATGCTGGGGGGAAGTTCTTC. It specifies CSVDAGGKFF.

The rearrangement links TRBV7-9 to TRBJ2-3; D not certain. CDR1 and CDR2 from the germline V gene are SEHNR and FQNEAQ (reference sequence). V lost 4 bases and J 0 bases, leaving 8 bases between the germline ends. The CDR3 is made up of 14 amino acids. The DNA for the CDR3 is TGTGCCAGCAGCTCCCGGTCTAGCACAGATACGCAGTATTTT. This encodes CASSSRSSTDTQYF.

The chain combines TRBV9 with TRBJ2-3; 12 nucleotides line up with TRBD2. J was trimmed by 2 bases and V by 4 bases; bases with no gene match: 5. Germline CDR1 and CDR2: SGDLS and YYNGEE. There are 16 residues in the CDR3. For the CDR3, the DNA is TGTGCCAGCAGCCCTTCTAGCGGGGGGGTCACAGATACGCAGTATTTT. It codes for CASSPSSGGVTDTQYF.

The rearrangement links TRBV6-1 to TRBJ2-7; a weak D match, TRBD2 (6 bases). Trimming left V 7 bases short and J 2 bases short, with 18 bases between. CDR3 length: 15 residues. The V gene's germline CDR1 is MNHNS and CDR2 SASEGT. The CDR3 nucleotides are TGTGCCAGCACCGCGCGACTAGGGGTTACCTACGAGCAGTACTTC. It is translated as CASTARLGVTYEQYF.

The V and J genes are TRBV5-1 and TRBJ2-1, with 12 bases identical to TRBD2. The CDR3 loop spans 14 amino acids. Trimming at V came to 2 bases and at J to 8 bases, leaving 2 bases not matched to a gene. Germline V gene sequence: CDR1 SGHRS, CDR2 YFSETQ. The CDR3 is CASSLRLAGDEQFF. CDR3 DNA: TGCGCCAGCAGCTTAAGACTAGCGGGGGATGAGCAGTTCTTC.

V and J are TRBV19 and TRBJ2-7; 10 nucleotides line up with TRBD1. The CDR3 runs 14 residues. J gave up 3 bases and V 3 bases, and 2 bases lay outside the gene matches. From germline, CDR1 is LNHDA and CDR2 SQIVND (reference sequence). This CDR3 reads CASSIGQGVYEQYF. For the CDR3, the DNA is TGTGCCAGTAGTATCGGACAGGGGGTCTACGAGCAGTACTTC.

The rearrangement joins TRBV27 to TRBJ2-2; a weak D match, TRBD1 (5 bases). The CDR3 length is 13 residues. CDR1 is MNHEY and CDR2 is SMNVEV in the germline V gene (reference sequence). V lost 4 bases and J lost 6, with 9 bases in between. CDR3 sequence (DNA): TGTGCCAGCAGTTATGGGGCCCCCGGGGAGCTGTTTTTT. Protein: CASSYGAPGELFF.

The rearrangement links TRBV5-1 to TRBJ2-1, with TRBD2 matching over 9 bases. Germline CDR1 reads SGHRS; CDR2 reads YFSETQ. Trimming took 3 bases from V and 10 from J; bases not matched to a gene: 8. There are 14 residues in the CDR3. The CDR3 region has the DNA TGCGCCAGCAGCTCCCCGGGACTAGCCCCCGAGCAGTTCTTC. This codes for CASSSPGLAPEQFF.